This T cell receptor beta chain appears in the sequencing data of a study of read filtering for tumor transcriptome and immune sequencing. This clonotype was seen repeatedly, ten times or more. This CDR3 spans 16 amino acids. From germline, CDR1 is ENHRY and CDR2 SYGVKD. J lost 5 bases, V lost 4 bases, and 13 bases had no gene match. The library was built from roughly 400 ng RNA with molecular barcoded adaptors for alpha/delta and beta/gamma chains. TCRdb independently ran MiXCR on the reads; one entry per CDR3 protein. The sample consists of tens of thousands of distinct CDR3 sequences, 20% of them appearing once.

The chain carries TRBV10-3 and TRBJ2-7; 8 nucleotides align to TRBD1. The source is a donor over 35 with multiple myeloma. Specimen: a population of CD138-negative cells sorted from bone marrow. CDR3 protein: CAISASRGQGAHEQYF. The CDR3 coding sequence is TGTGCCATCAGTGCCTCCCGGGGTCAGGGGGCCCACGAGCAGTACTTC.